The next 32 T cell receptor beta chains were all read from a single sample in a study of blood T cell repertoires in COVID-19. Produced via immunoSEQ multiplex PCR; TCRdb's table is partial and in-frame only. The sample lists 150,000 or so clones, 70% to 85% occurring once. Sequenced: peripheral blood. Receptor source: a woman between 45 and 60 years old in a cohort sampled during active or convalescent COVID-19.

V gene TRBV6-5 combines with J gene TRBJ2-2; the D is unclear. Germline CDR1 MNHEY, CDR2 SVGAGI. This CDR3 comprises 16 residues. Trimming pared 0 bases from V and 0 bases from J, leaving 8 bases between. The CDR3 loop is CASSYSGNTNTGELFF. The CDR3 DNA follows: TGTGCCAGCAGTTACTCGGGCAACACGAACACCGGGGAGCTGTTTTTT.

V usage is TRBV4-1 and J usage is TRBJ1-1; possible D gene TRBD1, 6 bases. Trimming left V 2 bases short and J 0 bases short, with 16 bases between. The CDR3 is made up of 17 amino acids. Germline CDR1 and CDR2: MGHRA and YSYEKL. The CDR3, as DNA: TGCGCCAGCAGCCAAACAGGCAGACAGGTTATGAACACTGAAGCTTTCTTT. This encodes CASSQTGRQVMNTEAFF.

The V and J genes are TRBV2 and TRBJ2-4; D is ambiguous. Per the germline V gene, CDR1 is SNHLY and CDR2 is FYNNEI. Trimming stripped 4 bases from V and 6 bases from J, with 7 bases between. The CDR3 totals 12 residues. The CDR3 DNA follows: TGTGCCAGCAGTGGGGCAGGAAACATTCAGTACTTC. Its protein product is CASSGAGNIQYF.

The DNA of the CDR3 is TGTGCCAGCAGTAGCGGGGGAGCCACAGATACGCAGTATTTT. Translation gives CASSSGGATDTQYF. V and J are TRBV6-5 and TRBJ2-3, with 8 bases matching TRBD2. The CDR3 contains 14 residues. J was trimmed by 2 bases and V by 5 bases; bases with no gene match: 3. Germline-derived CDR1 and CDR2 are MNHEY and SVGAGI.

CDR3 amino acids: CATSDMDRGALNEQFF. The DNA of the CDR3 is TGTGCCACCAGTGATATGGACAGGGGCGCGCTTAATGAGCAGTTCTTC. This sequence joins TRBV24-1 and TRBJ2-1; 9 bases map to TRBD1. The CDR3 is 16 amino acids. CDR1 is KGHDR and CDR2 is SFDVKD in the germline V gene. Trimming at V came to 3 bases and at J to 7 bases, leaving 9 bases not matched to a gene.

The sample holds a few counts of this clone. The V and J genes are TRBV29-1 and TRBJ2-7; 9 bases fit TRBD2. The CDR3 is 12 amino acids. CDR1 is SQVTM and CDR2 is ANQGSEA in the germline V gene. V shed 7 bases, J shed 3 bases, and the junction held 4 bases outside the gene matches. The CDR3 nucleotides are TGCAGCGGGGGAGCGGGGGGCTACGAGCAGTACTTC. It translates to CSGGAGGYEQYF.

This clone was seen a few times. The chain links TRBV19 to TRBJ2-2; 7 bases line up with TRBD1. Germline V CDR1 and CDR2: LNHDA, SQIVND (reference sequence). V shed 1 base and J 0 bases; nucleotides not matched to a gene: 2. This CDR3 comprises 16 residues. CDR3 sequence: CASSIGDSPNTGELFF. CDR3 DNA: TGTGCCAGTAGTATAGGGGACAGCCCGAACACCGGGGAGCTGTTTTTT.

CDR3 in amino acids: CASSPDRGLYEQYF. CDR3 DNA: TGTGCCAGCAGCCCCGACAGGGGGCTCTACGAGCAGTACTTC. The chain couples TRBV3-1 (or the pseudogene TRBV3-2) to TRBJ2-7; 10 nucleotides line up with TRBD1. Trimming took 4 bases from V and 3 from J; bases not matched to a gene: 3. The CDR3 is 14 amino acids. Germline lookup yields CDR1 LGHDT and CDR2 YNNKEL (reference sequence).

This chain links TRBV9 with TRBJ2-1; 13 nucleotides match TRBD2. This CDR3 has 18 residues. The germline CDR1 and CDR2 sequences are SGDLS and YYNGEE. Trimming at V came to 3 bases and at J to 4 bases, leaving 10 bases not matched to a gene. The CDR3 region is CASSARTSGGASYNEQFF. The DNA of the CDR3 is TGTGCCAGCAGCGCGAGAACTAGCGGGGGGGCGAGTTACAATGAGCAGTTCTTC.

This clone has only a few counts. For the CDR3, the DNA is TGTGCCAGCAGTTTCGAACAGGGAAACACCGGGGAGCTGTTTTTT. Translated: CASSFEQGNTGELFF. This rearrangement joins TRBV27 to TRBJ2-2, with D maybe TRBD1 (6 bases). Germline CDR1 and CDR2: MNHEY and SMNVEV (reference sequence). V lost 3 bases and J lost 2, with 10 bases in between. This CDR3 is built from 15 residues.

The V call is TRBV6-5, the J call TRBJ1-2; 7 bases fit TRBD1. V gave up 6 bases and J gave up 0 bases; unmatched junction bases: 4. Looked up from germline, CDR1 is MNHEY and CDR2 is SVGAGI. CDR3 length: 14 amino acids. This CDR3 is CASRVDRANYGYTF. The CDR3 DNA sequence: TGTGCCAGCAGGGTCGACAGGGCTAACTATGGCTACACCTTC.

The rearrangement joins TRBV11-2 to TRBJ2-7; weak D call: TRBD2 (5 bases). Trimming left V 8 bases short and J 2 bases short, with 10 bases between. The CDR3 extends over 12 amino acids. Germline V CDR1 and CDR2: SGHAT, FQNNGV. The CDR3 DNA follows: TGTGCCAGCGGTGGAGGTCCCTACGAGCAGTACTTC. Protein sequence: CASGGGPYEQYF. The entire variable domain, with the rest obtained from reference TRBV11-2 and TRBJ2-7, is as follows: EAGVAQSPRYKIIEKRQSVAFWCNPISGHATLYWYQQILGQGPKLLIQFQNNGVVDDSQLPKDRFSAERLKGVDSTLKIQPAKLEDSAVYLCASGGGPYEQYFGPGTRLTVT.

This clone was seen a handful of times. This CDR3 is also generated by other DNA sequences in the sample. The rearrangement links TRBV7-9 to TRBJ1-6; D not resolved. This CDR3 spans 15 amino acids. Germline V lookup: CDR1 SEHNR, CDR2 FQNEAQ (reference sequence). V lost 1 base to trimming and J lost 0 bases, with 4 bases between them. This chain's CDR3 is CASSLVSSYNSPLHF. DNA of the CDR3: TGTGCCAGCAGCTTAGTCAGCTCCTATAATTCACCCCTCCACTTT. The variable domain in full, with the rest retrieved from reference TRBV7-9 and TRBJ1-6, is DTGVSQNPRHKITKRGQNVTFRCDPISEHNRLYWYRQTLGQGPEFLTYFQNEAQLEKSRLLSDRFSAERPKGSFSTLEIQRTEQGDSAMYLCASSLVSSYNSPLHFGNGTRLTVT.

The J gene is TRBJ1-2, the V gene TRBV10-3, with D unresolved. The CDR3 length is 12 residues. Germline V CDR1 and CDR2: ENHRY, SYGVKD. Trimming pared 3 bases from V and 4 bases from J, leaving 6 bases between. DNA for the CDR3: TGTGCCATCAGTGACAGAAGCTATGGCTACACCTTC. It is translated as CAISDRSYGYTF.

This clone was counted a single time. CDR3 nucleotides: TGTGCCATTAGCGGGGGCAGGGAGGAGACCCAGTACTTC. It encodes CAISGGREETQYF. The chain combines TRBV5-4 with TRBJ2-5; the match to TRBD2 covers 9 bases. The CDR3 loop spans 13 amino acids. Germline V gene lookup returns CDR1 SGHNT and CDR2 YYREEE (reference sequence). J lost 5 bases, V lost 9 bases, and 8 bases had no gene match.

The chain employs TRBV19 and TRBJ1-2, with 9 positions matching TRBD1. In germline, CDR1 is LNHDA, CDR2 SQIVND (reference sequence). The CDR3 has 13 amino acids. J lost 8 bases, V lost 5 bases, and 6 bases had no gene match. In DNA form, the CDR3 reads TGTGCCAGTAGTCCCTGGACAGGGGAGGGCTACACCTTC. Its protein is CASSPWTGEGYTF.

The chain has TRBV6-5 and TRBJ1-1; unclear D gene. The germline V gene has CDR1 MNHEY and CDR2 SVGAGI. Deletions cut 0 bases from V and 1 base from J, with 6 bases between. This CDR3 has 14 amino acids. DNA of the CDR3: TGTGCCAGCAGTTACTCTTCAGAGAACACTGAAGCTTTCTTT. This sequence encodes CASSYSSENTEAFF.

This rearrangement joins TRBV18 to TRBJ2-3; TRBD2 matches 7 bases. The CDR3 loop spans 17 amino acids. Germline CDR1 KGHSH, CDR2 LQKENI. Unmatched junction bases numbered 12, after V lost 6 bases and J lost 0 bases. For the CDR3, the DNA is TGTGCCAGCTCCCGCAACCTAGCGGTGACTAGCACAGATACGCAGTATTTT. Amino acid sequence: CASSRNLAVTSTDTQYF.

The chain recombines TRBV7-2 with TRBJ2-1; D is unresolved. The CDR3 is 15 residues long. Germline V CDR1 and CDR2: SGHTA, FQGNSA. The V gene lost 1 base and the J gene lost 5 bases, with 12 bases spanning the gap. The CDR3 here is CASSLDWSANNEQFF. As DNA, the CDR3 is TGTGCCAGCAGCTTAGATTGGAGCGCCAACAATGAGCAGTTCTTC.

CDR3 protein: CASRRTTSGITDTQYF. The CDR3 region has the DNA TGTGCCAGTCGGAGGACGACTAGCGGGATCACAGATACGCAGTATTTT. The chain has TRBV19 and TRBJ2-3, with 11 nucleotides matching TRBD2. The V and J ends lost 8 bases and 2 bases, in that order; junction bases with no gene match: 9. Germline CDR1 is LNHDA and CDR2 is SQIVND (reference sequence). The CDR3 covers 16 residues.

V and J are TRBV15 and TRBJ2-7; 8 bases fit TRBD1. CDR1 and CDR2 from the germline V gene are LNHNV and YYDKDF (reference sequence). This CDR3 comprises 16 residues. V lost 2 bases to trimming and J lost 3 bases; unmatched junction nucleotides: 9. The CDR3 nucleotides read TGTGCCACCAGCAGAAACCGTGGACAGGGCAACTACGAGCAGTACTTC. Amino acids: CATSRNRGQGNYEQYF.

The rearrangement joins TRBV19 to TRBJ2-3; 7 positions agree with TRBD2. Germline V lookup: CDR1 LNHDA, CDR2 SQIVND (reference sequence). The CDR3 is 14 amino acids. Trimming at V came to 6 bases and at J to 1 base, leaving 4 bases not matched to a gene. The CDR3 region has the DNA TGTGCCAGTAGCGGGGACTATGGCACAGATACGCAGTATTTT. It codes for CASSGDYGTDTQYF.

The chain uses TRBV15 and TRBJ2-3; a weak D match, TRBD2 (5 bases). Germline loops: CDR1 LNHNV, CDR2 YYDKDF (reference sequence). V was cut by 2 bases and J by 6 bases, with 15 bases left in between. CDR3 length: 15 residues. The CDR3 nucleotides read TGTGCCACCAGCAGAACCGGTAGCGAAGGGGATACGCAGTATTTT. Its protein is CATSRTGSEGDTQYF.

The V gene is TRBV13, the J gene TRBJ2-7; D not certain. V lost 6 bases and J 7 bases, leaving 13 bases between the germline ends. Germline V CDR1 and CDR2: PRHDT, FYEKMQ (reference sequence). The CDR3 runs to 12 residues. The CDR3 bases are TGTGCCAGCAGTTTGGCTCCCGGGGAGCAGTACTTC. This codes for CASSLAPGEQYF.

For the CDR3, the DNA is TGCGCCACGGGGACAGGGGGAACTAATGAAAAACTGTTTTTT. This sequence encodes CATGTGGTNEKLFF. V usage is TRBV10-2 and J usage is TRBJ1-4, with 11 bases fitting TRBD1. CDR1 and CDR2 (germline): WSHSY, SAAADI. V shed 10 bases and J 1 base; nucleotides not matched to a gene: 2. The CDR3 runs 14 residues.

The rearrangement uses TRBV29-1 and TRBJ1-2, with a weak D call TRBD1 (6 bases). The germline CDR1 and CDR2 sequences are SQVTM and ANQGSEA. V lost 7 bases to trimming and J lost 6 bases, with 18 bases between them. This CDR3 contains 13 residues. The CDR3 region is CSGSQGRGNGYTF. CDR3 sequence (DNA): TGCAGCGGATCACAGGGAAGGGGGAATGGCTACACCTTC.

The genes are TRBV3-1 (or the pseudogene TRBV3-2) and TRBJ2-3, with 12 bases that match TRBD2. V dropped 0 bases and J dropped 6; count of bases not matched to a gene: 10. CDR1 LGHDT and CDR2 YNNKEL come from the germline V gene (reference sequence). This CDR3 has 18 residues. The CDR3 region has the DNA TGTGCCAGCAGCCAAGATCTAGCGGGGGGGCCTTGGTCGGATACGCAGTATTTT. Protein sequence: CASSQDLAGGPWSDTQYF.

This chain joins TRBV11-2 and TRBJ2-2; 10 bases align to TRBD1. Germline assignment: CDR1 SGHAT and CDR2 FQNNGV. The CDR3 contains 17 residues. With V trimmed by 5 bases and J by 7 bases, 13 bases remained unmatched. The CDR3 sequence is CASSVNRDRGSGGELFF. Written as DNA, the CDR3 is TGTGCCAGCAGCGTGAACCGGGACAGGGGTTCCGGCGGGGAGCTGTTTTTT.

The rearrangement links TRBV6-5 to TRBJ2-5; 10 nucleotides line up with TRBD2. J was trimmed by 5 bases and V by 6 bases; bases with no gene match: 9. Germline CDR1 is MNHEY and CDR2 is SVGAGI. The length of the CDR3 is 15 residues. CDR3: CASRPGTSDEETQYF. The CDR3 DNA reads TGTGCCAGCAGACCTGGGACTAGCGACGAGGAGACCCAGTACTTC.

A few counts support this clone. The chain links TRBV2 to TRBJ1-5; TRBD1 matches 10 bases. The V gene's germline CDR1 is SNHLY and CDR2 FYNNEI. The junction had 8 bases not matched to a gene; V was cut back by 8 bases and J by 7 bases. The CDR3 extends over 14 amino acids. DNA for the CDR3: TGTGCCAGCCGGGGACAGGGGATCTACCAGCCCCAGCATTTT. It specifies CASRGQGIYQPQHF.

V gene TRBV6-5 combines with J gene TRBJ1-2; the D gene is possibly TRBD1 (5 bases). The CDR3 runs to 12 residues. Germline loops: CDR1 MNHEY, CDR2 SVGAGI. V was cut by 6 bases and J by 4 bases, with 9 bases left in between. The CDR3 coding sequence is TGTGCCAGCAGCCAGGGAACCTATGGCTACACCTTC. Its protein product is CASSQGTYGYTF.

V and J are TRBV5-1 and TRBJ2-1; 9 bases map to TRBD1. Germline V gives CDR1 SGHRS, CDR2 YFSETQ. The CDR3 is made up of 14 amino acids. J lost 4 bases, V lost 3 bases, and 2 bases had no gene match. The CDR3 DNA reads TGCGCCAGCAGCTGGGGGACAGGGTACAATGAGCAGTTCTTC. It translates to CASSWGTGYNEQFF.